A selection of T cell receptor beta chains follows, all from one sample in a study of blood T cell repertoires in COVID-19. Produced via immunoSEQ multiplex PCR; TCRdb's table is partial and in-frame only. The sample yields some 150,000 clones, more than 80% seen once. The sample was peripheral blood. These receptor sequences come from a human donor in a cohort sampled during active COVID-19. CDR3s include the opening cysteine and the closing phenylalanine or tryptophan. The D gene is left open where the match is weak. A row's size may be missing; if present it is once, few, many or a size class.

TRBV10-2,TRBJ1-2,.,.,CASRTNGGSGYTF,TGCGCCAGCAGAACCAATGGGGGCTCTGGCTACACCTTC
TRBV14,TRBJ2-7,TRBD1,.,CASSQGTGVLYEQYF,TGTGCCAGCAGCCAAGGGACAGGGGTCCTTTACGAGCAGTACTTC
TRBV19,TRBJ1-1,.,.,CASSMPGVPNTEAFF,TGTGCCAGTAGTATGCCCGGGGTTCCGAACACTGAAGCTTTCTTT
TRBV6-5,TRBJ2-5,TRBD1,.,CASSYGRGRQETQYF,TGTGCCAGCAGTTACGGCAGGGGGCGCCAAGAGACCCAGTACTTC
TRBV6-2/TRBV6-3,TRBJ1-1,TRBD1,few,CASSFSTGASDTEAFF,TGTGCCAGCAGTTTTTCGACAGGGGCAAGTGACACTGAAGCTTTCTTT
TRBV12-5,TRBJ1-4,TRBD1,.,CASGPTTTDRATNEKLFF,TGTGCTAGTGGCCCGACCACCACTGACAGGGCTACTAATGAAAAACTGTTTTTT
TRBV30,TRBJ2-1,.,.,CAWRSDGGPEFF,TGTGCCTGGAGATCGGACGGGGGGCCCGAGTTCTTC
TRBV18,TRBJ1-2,TRBD1,.,CASSPRVGTGPKEGYTF,TGTGCCAGCTCACCAAGAGTTGGGACAGGGCCCAAGGAAGGCTACACCTTC
TRBV12-5,TRBJ2-2,TRBD2,.,CASGPRLAGPAIPNTGELFF,TGTGCTAGTGGACCCAGACTAGCGGGGCCCGCTATCCCAAACACCGGGGAGCTGTTTTTT
TRBV5-4,TRBJ1-1,TRBD1,.,CASSFDRVNTEAFF,TGTGCCAGCAGCTTCGACAGGGTGAACACTGAAGCTTTCTTT
TRBV24-1,TRBJ1-5,TRBD1,.,CATSDLCRGRVLQPQHF,TGTGCCACCAGTGATTTGTGCAGGGGGCGAGTATTACAGCCCCAGCATTTT
TRBV5-5,TRBJ2-2,.,.,CASSKMRGPNTGELFF,TGTGCCAGCAGCAAAATGCGGGGGCCGAACACCGGGGAGCTGTTTTTT
TRBV5-1,TRBJ1-2,.,.,CASSPGQKVGGEGYTF,TGCGCCAGCAGCCCGGGACAAAAAGTTGGGGGTGAAGGCTACACCTTC
TRBV7-9,TRBJ2-2,TRBD1,.,CASSRQGPSNTGELFF,TGTGCCAGCAGTCGACAGGGGCCTTCGAACACCGGGGAGCTGTTTTTT
TRBV29-1,TRBJ1-2,.,.,CSVEGGANYGYTF,TGCAGCGTGGAGGGGGGGGCTAACTATGGCTACACCTTC
TRBV4-1,TRBJ2-3,.,.,CASSQDSQASTDTQYF,TGCGCCAGCAGCCAAGATTCCCAGGCCAGCACAGATACGCAGTATTTT
TRBV5-6,TRBJ2-5,TRBD1,.,CASSFKVTGGRETQYF,TGTGCCAGCAGCTTTAAAGTGACAGGGGGCCGAGAGACCCAGTACTTC
TRBV2,TRBJ2-3,TRBD2,.,CASSASGGAWFGQYF,TGTGCCAGCAGTGCAAGCGGGGGGGCTTGGTTTGGGCAGTATTTT
TRBV7-9,TRBJ2-3,.,.,CASIPTGGRGADTQYF,TGTGCCAGCATCCCTACCGGGGGGCGCGGGGCAGATACGCAGTATTTT
TRBV6-1,TRBJ2-3,.,once,CASSEVAGTQTQYF,TGTGCCAGCAGTGAAGTGGCGGGCACCCAGACGCAGTATTTT
TRBV18,TRBJ2-7,TRBD1,.,CASSKGQDYEQYF,TGTGCCAGCTCAAAGGGACAGGACTACGAGCAGTACTTC
TRBV30,TRBJ2-4,.,.,CAWSRQAKNIQYF,TGTGCCTGGTCCAGACAGGCCAAAAACATTCAGTACTTC
TRBV7-8,TRBJ1-4,.,.,CASSLGMSAEKLFF,TGTGCCAGCAGCTTAGGGATGAGCGCGGAAAAACTGTTTTTT
TRBV6-2/TRBV6-3,TRBJ2-2,TRBD1,.,CASSLGGPRSGELFF,TGTGCCAGCAGCTTAGGGGGCCCCAGATCCGGGGAGCTGTTTTTT
TRBV20-1,TRBJ2-5,.,few,CSASGQQGPKETQYF,TGCAGTGCAAGTGGTCAACAGGGCCCCAAAGAGACCCAGTACTTC
TRBV5-1,TRBJ2-5,.,.,CASSFLGGGPQETQYF,TGCGCCAGCAGCTTTTTGGGGGGGGGCCCCCAAGAGACCCAGTACTTC